This T cell receptor beta chain was captured in a study of OX40 agonist ivuxolimab in advanced cancers. Libraries were prepared by immunoSEQ multiplex PCR; TCRdb keeps only in-frame clonotypes and omits some of them. The sample includes more than 75,000 clones, roughly 80% seen only once; the top ten take 6% to 8.5%. This CDR3 region has 16 residues. V was pared by 6 bases and J by 8 bases, with 22 bases between. Germline assignment: CDR1 MDHEN and CDR2 SYDVKM. The TCR originated in an adult with an advanced solid tumor such as melanoma, head and neck, liver or kidney cancer. The material sequenced was CD4+ or CD8+ T cells sorted from blood, taken in a trial of the OX40 agonist ivuxolimab. This rearrangement joins TRBV28 to TRBJ1-4; D is undetermined. The CDR3 DNA is TGTGCCAGCAGCCCCCTGGGTGCTGTGCCGGGGGAAAAACTGTTTTTT. Its protein product is CASSPLGAVPGEKLFF.